Shown below are 2 T cell receptor beta chains from a single sample sequenced in a study of shared T cell receptors in the human thymus. Clones were sequenced by immunoSEQ multiplex PCR, and TCRdb holds only the in-frame ones, with some missing. The profile shows fewer than 700,000 clones, more than 75% of them singletons. The same sample was also studied in work on human thymus T cells.

The specimen sequenced was thymocytes. The source of these receptors is a boy under two years old with a congenital heart defect.

V and J are TRBV4-2 and TRBJ2-7; perhaps TRBD1 as D (7 bases). V gave up 0 bases and J gave up 3 bases, with 18 bases separating them. Per the germline V gene, CDR1 is LGHNA and CDR2 is YNFKEQ. The CDR3 is made up of 17 amino acids. CDR3 sequence: CASSQDVRSGGLYEQYF. The CDR3 DNA follows: TGTGCCAGCAGCCAAGATGTCCGATCAGGGGGACTCTACGAGCAGTACTTC.

The chain carries TRBV7-3 and TRBJ1-2, with 7 bases identical to TRBD1. Trimming at V came to 6 bases and at J to 4 bases, leaving 5 bases not matched to a gene. Germline CDR1 SGHTA, CDR2 FQGTGA. The CDR3 covers 13 residues. The DNA of the CDR3 is TGTGCCAGCAGTTTGACAGGGTCCTATGGCTACACCTTC. Encoded protein: CASSLTGSYGYTF.